This is a list of T cell receptor beta chains from one sample in a study of human T cells and chemical hapten exposure. TCRdb analysed the RACE reads with MiXCR anew, one entry per CDR3 protein. This sample has about 70,000 distinct CDR3 sequences, with 8.5% to 9% found just once. This specimen was whole blood, taken in connection with sensitization to the hapten diphenylcyclopropenone (DPC). Receptors originate from a woman in her forties or fifties with alopecia areata. Some clones in this sample may be carry-over from other donors' samples. CDR3s include the opening cysteine and the closing phenylalanine or tryptophan. The order of the fields is D gene, J gene, V gene, clone size, CDR3 protein, CDR3 DNA. D genes are given only for firm matches. Not every row has a clone size; where given, it reads once, few, many or a size class.

>TRBD2|TRBJ2-7|TRBV20-1|NA
CSAVPLAVPYEQYF
TGCAGTGCTGTCCCACTAGCGGTCCCCTACGAGCAGTACTTC
>NA|TRBJ2-3|TRBV4-3|NA
CASSQGRLSSTDTQYF
TGCGCCAGCAGCCAAGGGAGGCTCAGCAGCACAGATACGCAGTATTTT
>TRBD1|TRBJ1-1|TRBV6-5|few
CASSPTLGTGGVTEAFF
TGTGCCAGCAGTCCAACACTCGGGACAGGGGGCGTCACTGAAGCTTTCTTT
>TRBD2|TRBJ2-7|TRBV28|few
CASSLRTSGNYEQYF
TGTGCCAGCAGTCTACGGACTAGCGGAAACTACGAGCAGTACTTC
>NA|TRBJ1-1|TRBV12-3/TRBV12-4|many
CASSAGYTEAFF
TGTGCCAGCAGTGCAGGGTACACTGAAGCTTTCTTT
>NA|TRBJ2-3|TRBV11-2|few
CASSYDSGGQYF
TGTGCCAGCAGCTACGACAGCGGAGGGCAGTATTTT
>TRBD2|TRBJ2-1|TRBV9|few
CASTPSGYNEQFF
TGTGCCAGCACTCCTAGCGGTTACAATGAGCAGTTCTTC
>NA|TRBJ1-2|TRBV12-3/TRBV12-4|many
CASSVTGLLGYTF
TGTGCCAGCAGTGTTACAGGGCTGCTGGGCTACACCTTC
>NA|TRBJ1-1|TRBV5-5|few
CASSLEIAVMNTEAFF
TGTGCCAGCAGCTTGGAAATAGCGGTCATGAACACTGAAGCTTTCTTT
>TRBD2|TRBJ2-5|TRBV10-1|NA
CASSDEREGRETQYF
TGCGCCAGCAGTGATGAGAGGGAGGGCCGTGAGACCCAGTACTTC
>NA|TRBJ2-1|TRBV12-3/TRBV12-4|NA
CASRTAGPHNEQFF
TGTGCCAGCAGAACGGCTGGGCCGCACAATGAGCAGTTCTTC
>NA|TRBJ2-7|TRBV29-1|many
CSVVGGNEQYF
TGCAGCGTTGTGGGGGGCAACGAGCAGTACTTC
>NA|TRBJ2-7|TRBV29-1|many
CSVHDGSSYEQYF
TGCAGCGTTCACGACGGTAGCTCCTACGAGCAGTACTTC
>TRBD2|TRBJ2-5|TRBV5-4|NA
CASSLEASGSQETQYF
TGTGCCAGCAGCTTGGAGGCTAGCGGCTCGCAAGAGACCCAGTACTTC
>NA|TRBJ2-2|TRBV7-2|NA
CASSLESSVSGELFF
TGTGCCAGCAGCTTAGAGTCTAGCGTGAGCGGGGAGCTGTTTTTT
>NA|TRBJ2-1|TRBV19|few
CASSFSTGGQFF
TGTGCCAGTAGTTTCTCGACCGGGGGGCAGTTCTTC
>NA|TRBJ1-5|TRBV6-1|few
CASTGQRNQPQHF
TGTGCCAGCACAGGACAACGTAATCAGCCCCAGCATTTT
>NA|TRBJ1-1|TRBV5-1|NA
CASSLGQDNTEAFF
TGCGCCAGCAGCTTGGGACAGGACAACACTGAAGCTTTCTTT
>NA|TRBJ1-1|TRBV6-6|few
CATQWGGTEAFF
TGTGCCACCCAATGGGGGGGGACTGAAGCTTTCTTT
>NA|TRBJ2-1|TRBV6-2/TRBV6-3|few
CASRDSGFNEQFF
TGTGCCAGCCGGGACTCCGGCTTCAATGAGCAGTTCTTC
>NA|TRBJ2-6|TRBV12-3/TRBV12-4|NA
CASRLTGDWANVLTF
TGTGCCAGCAGGCTAACAGGGGACTGGGCCAACGTCCTGACTTTC
>NA|TRBJ1-2|TRBV9|many
CASSVAAGVEALYGYTF
TGTGCCAGCAGCGTAGCGGCAGGAGTGGAGGCCCTCTATGGCTACACCTTC
>NA|TRBJ1-5|TRBV27|many
CASLWTASNQPQHF
TGTGCCAGCCTCTGGACAGCTAGCAATCAGCCCCAGCATTTT
>NA|TRBJ1-1|TRBV29-1|few
CSGVFGYKGAFF
TGCAGCGGAGTATTCGGCTATAAGGGGGCTTTCTTT
>TRBD2|TRBJ2-7|TRBV29-1|NA
CSVGGRKDEQYF
TGCAGCGTTGGCGGGAGAAAAGACGAGCAGTACTTC
>NA|TRBJ2-1|TRBV12-5|few
CASGLGDEQFF
TGTGCTAGTGGTTTGGGCGATGAGCAGTTCTTC
>TRBD1|TRBJ2-3|TRBV18|NA
CASSPGTGNADTQYF
TGTGCCAGCTCACCCGGGACAGGGAACGCCGATACGCAGTATTTT
>NA|TRBJ2-1|TRBV27|few
CASRTRDPGQNEQFF
TGTGCCAGCAGGACACGGGACCCCGGCCAAAATGAGCAGTTCTTC
>NA|TRBJ1-5|TRBV20-1|many
CSARPRTGNQPQHF
TGCAGTGCTAGGCCGCGAACAGGGAATCAGCCCCAGCATTTT
>TRBD1|TRBJ1-6|TRBV5-1|many
CASSPGQGVSPLHF
TGCGCCAGCAGCCCCGGACAGGGGGTTTCACCCCTCCACTTT
>TRBD2|TRBJ2-7|TRBV7-2|NA
CASRGQGGYEQYF
TGTGCCAGCAGGGGGCAGGGAGGGTACGAGCAGTACTTC
>NA|TRBJ2-3|TRBV6-5|few
CASSHLAVGVNTDTQYF
TGTGCCAGCAGTCACCTGGCGGTGGGAGTGAACACAGATACGCAGTATTTT
>NA|TRBJ1-2|TRBV9|many
CASYQGNYGYTF
TGTGCCAGCTATCAGGGAAACTATGGCTACACCTTC
>NA|TRBJ2-4|TRBV20-1|NA
CSARDRVKNIQYF
TGCAGTGCTAGAGATAGGGTCAAAAACATTCAGTACTTC
>NA|TRBJ1-4|TRBV12-3/TRBV12-4|few
CASSLGGEGKLFF
TGTGCCAGCAGCTTGGGGGGAGAAGGAAAACTGTTTTTT
>NA|TRBJ1-1|TRBV12-3/TRBV12-4|many
CATKRGQNTEAFF
TGTGCCACAAAAAGGGGCCAGAACACTGAAGCTTTCTTT
>TRBD2|TRBJ2-1|TRBV9|NA
CASSPRPGTSGRGGYNEQFF
TGTGCCAGCAGCCCCCGTCCCGGGACTAGCGGACGGGGGGGATACAATGAGCAGTTCTTC
>NA|TRBJ2-1|TRBV11-2|NA
CASSLERSSWVEQFF
TGTGCCAGCAGCTTAGAACGGAGTTCCTGGGTGGAGCAGTTCTTC
>NA|TRBJ2-3|TRBV28|few
CASSPSGEADTQYF
TGTGCCAGCAGTCCCTCAGGGGAGGCAGATACGCAGTATTTT
>NA|TRBJ1-5|TRBV18|many
CASSPRTDQPQHF
TGTGCCAGCTCACCAAGGACAGATCAGCCCCAGCATTTT
>NA|TRBJ1-5|TRBV24-1|many
CATSDPVRRSNQPQHF
TGTGCCACCAGTGATCCTGTCAGAAGAAGCAATCAGCCCCAGCATTTT
>NA|TRBJ1-1|TRBV5-1|NA
CASSLDKNTEAFF
TGCGCCAGCAGCTTAGACAAGAACACTGAAGCTTTCTTT
>NA|TRBJ2-7|TRBV12-3/TRBV12-4|NA
CASSWYGEQYF
TGTGCCAGCAGTTGGTATGGGGAGCAGTACTTC